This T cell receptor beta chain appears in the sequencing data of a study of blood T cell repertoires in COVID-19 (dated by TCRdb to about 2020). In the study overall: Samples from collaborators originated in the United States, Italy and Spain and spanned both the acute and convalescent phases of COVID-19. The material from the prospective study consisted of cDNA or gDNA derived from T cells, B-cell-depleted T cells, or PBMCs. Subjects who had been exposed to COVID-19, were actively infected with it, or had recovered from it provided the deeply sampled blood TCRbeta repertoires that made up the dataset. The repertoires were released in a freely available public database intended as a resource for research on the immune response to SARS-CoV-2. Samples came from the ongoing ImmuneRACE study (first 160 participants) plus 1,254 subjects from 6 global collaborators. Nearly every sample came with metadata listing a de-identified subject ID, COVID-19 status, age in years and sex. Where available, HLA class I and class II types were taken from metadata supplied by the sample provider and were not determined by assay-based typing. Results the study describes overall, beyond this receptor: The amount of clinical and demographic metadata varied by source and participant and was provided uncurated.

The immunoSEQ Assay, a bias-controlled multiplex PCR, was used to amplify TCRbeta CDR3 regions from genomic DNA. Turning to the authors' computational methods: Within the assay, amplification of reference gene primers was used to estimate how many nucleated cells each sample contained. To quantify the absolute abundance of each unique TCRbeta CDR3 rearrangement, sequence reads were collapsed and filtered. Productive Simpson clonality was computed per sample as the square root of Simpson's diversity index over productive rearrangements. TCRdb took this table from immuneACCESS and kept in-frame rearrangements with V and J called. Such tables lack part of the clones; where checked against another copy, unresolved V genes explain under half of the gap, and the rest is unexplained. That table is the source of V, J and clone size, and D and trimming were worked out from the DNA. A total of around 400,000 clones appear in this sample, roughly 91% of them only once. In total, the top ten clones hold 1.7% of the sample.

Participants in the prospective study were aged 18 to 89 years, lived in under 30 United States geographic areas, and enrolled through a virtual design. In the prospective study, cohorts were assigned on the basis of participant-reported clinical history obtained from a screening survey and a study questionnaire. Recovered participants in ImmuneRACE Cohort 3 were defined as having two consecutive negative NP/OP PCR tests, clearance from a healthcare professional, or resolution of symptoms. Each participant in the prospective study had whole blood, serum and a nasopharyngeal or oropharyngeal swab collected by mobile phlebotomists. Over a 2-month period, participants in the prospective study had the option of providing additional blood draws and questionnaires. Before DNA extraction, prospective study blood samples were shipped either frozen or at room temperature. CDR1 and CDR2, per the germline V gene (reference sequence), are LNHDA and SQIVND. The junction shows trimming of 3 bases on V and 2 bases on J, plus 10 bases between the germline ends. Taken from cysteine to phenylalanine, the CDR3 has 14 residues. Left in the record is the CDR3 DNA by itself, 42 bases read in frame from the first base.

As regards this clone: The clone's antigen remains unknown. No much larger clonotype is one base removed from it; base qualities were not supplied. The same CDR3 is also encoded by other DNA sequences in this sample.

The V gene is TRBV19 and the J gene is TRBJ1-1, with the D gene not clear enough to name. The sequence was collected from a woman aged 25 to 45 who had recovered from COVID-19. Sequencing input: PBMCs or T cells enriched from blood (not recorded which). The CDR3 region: CASSIRRENTEAFF. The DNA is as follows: TGTGCCAGTAGTATTCGGCGGGAAAACACTGAAGCTTTCTTT.